This section outlines one T cell receptor beta chain sequence together with its context. As yet, its antigen is unknown. The data were obtained in a study of circulating and synovial CD4+ cells in juvenile arthritis. The protocol was immunoSEQ multiplex PCR, while the TCRdb copy is restricted to in-frame clones and leaves out a portion. The table shows tens of thousands of clones, with 90% to 95% occurring only once. Trimming removed 0 bases from V and 2 bases from J, with 14 bases in between. Per the germline V gene, CDR1 is MGHRA and CDR2 is YSYEKL. The CDR3 loop spans 16 amino acids. Points from the study as a whole: Diversity here was lower than in bulk blood CD4 cells. Bulk blood CD4 samples held at least an order of magnitude more or fewer genomes than CPL.

This TCR was sampled from a human donor with juvenile idiopathic arthritis. Sequenced sample: CD4+ T cells from blood. The V gene is TRBV4-1, the J gene TRBJ2-7; a weak D match, TRBD1 (5 bases). DNA for the CDR3: TGCGCCAGCAGCCAAGATCTCGGAGACAGACCCTACGAGCAGTACTTC. Protein product: CASSQDLGDRPYEQYF.